The 22 T cell receptor beta chains in this list originate from one sample, sequenced in a study of blood T cell repertoires in COVID-19. Assay: immunoSEQ multiplex PCR; the TCRdb copy retains only in-frame clones and omits some. The sample lists some 300,000 clones; approximately 90% were seen once. The source material was peripheral blood. These receptors were collected from a man aged 18 to 30 with active or convalescent COVID-19.

The chain uses TRBV4-3 and TRBJ2-1; unclear D gene. This CDR3 comprises 11 residues. V lost 4 bases to trimming and J lost 7 bases, with 5 bases between them. CDR1 is LGHNA, CDR2 YSLEER, per germline. The CDR3 sequence: CASSLMNEQFF. The CDR3 DNA is TGCGCCAGCAGCCTTATGAATGAGCAGTTCTTC.

The rearrangement uses TRBV11-3 and TRBJ2-2, with 9 bases identical to TRBD1. There are 15 residues in the CDR3. V was clipped by 5 bases and J by 6 bases; unmatched bases: 7. From germline, CDR1 is SGHNT and CDR2 YENEEA. CDR3 loop: CASSPRQGVSGELFF. The CDR3 DNA reads TGTGCCAGCAGCCCGAGACAGGGGGTGTCCGGGGAGCTGTTTTTT.

This chain links TRBV2 with TRBJ1-1; the D is unclear. The germline gives CDR1 SNHLY, CDR2 FYNNEI. CDR3 length equals 14 residues. The ends were cut back, 4 bases at V and 3 bases at J, with 12 bases in the middle. The CDR3 bases are TGTGCCAGCAGTGCCTTGGAGGAGGACACTGAAGCTTTCTTT. Its translation is CASSALEEDTEAFF.

This rearrangement joins TRBV5-1 to TRBJ1-1; TRBD1 is a possible D gene (6 bases). This CDR3 has 13 amino acids. Germline assignment: CDR1 SGHRS and CDR2 YFSETQ. V shed 4 bases and J shed 10 bases, with 17 bases lying between them. The CDR3 protein is CASSAAGGQRAFF. The CDR3 DNA reads as TGCGCCAGCAGCGCAGCCGGGGGGCAGAGAGCTTTCTTT.

This clone was observed a single time. The same CDR3 is also encoded by other DNA sequences in this sample. The chain employs TRBV7-9 and TRBJ2-3; 10 positions agree with TRBD1. The V gene end was trimmed by 4 bases and the J gene end by 3 bases; junction bases not matched to a gene: 4. The CDR3 loop spans 15 amino acids. From germline, CDR1 is SEHNR and CDR2 FQNEAQ (reference sequence). CDR3 residues: CASSSRDRGTDTQYF. In DNA, the CDR3 is TGTGCCAGCAGCTCCCGGGACAGGGGTACAGATACGCAGTATTTT.

The V gene is TRBV29-1, the J gene TRBJ1-1, with D perhaps matching TRBD1 (6 bases). This CDR3 has 13 residues. Trimming left V 3 bases short and J 2 bases short, with 10 bases between. The V gene's germline CDR1 is SQVTM and CDR2 ANQGSEA. The CDR3 sequence: CSVETDRNTEAFF. The CDR3 bases are TGCAGCGTTGAGACGGACAGAAACACTGAAGCTTTCTTT.

V usage is TRBV6-6 and J usage is TRBJ2-7, with 9 bases matching TRBD2. With 5 bases clipped from V and 4 bases from J, the junction kept 9 bases outside the gene matches. The CDR3 length is 15 residues. Germline loops: CDR1 MNHNY, CDR2 SVGAGI (reference sequence). Written as DNA, the CDR3 is TGTGCCAGCAGTCCCACGCGGGAGGGGGGATACGAGCAGTACTTC. Translating gives CASSPTREGGYEQYF.

The rearrangement uses TRBV5-1 and TRBJ1-1; 8 bases fit TRBD1. CDR1 and CDR2 (germline): SGHRS, YFSETQ. CDR3 size: 13 residues. With 4 bases clipped from V and 5 bases from J, the junction kept 4 bases outside the gene matches. This CDR3 reads CASSRTGQTEAFF. In nucleotides, the CDR3 is TGCGCCAGCAGCAGGACAGGGCAAACTGAAGCTTTCTTT.

Written as DNA, the CDR3 is TGTGCCAGCAGTGACAGGGGCGGGAATGAAAAACTGTTTTTT. Translation gives CASSDRGGNEKLFF. The chain uses TRBV6-1 and TRBJ1-4; D might be TRBD1 (6 bases). With 3 bases removed from V and 5 bases from J, the gap between germline ends came to 10 bases. The CDR3 length is 14 residues. The V gene's germline CDR1 is MNHNS and CDR2 SASEGT.

J is TRBJ1-1 and V is TRBV7-9; no clear D. CDR1 and CDR2 from the germline V gene are SEHNR and FQNEAQ (reference sequence). This CDR3 contains 15 residues. V was clipped by 5 bases and J by 4 bases, with 17 bases between them. The CDR3 nucleotides are TGTGCCAGCAGCCCAGGCCCGGCGGGGAGCACTGAAGCTTTCTTT. It is translated as CASSPGPAGSTEAFF.

CDR3 in DNA: TGTGCCAGCAGTTTCGGGACAGCCTACGAGCAGTACTTC. Translation gives CASSFGTAYEQYF. The chain is built from TRBV27 and TRBJ2-7; 7 nucleotides match TRBD1. V gave up 3 bases and J gave up 2 bases; unmatched junction bases: 1. CDR1 MNHEY and CDR2 SMNVEV come from the germline V gene (reference sequence). This CDR3 region has 13 residues.

The CDR3 here is CASSLGDRGHEQYF. CDR3 in DNA: TGTGCCAGCAGTTTGGGGGACAGGGGGCACGAGCAGTACTTC. The chain is built from TRBV28 and TRBJ2-7, with TRBD1 matching 12 bases. The J segment lost 5 bases and the V segment lost 3 bases, leaving 2 bases of the junction unmatched. The germline V gene has CDR1 MDHEN and CDR2 SYDVKM. This CDR3 has 14 amino acids.

The genes are TRBV2 and TRBJ2-3; possible D gene TRBD2, 6 bases. CDR3 length: 19 amino acids. Trimming cost V 5 bases and J 3 bases, with 27 bases left between them. Germline values: CDR1 SNHLY, CDR2 FYNNEI. Written as DNA, the CDR3 is TGTGCCAGCAGTCACACGTTTGCCCAGGAGGGGCGGGCGACAGATACGCAGTATTTT. Protein sequence: CASSHTFAQEGRATDTQYF.

The gene calls are TRBV2 and TRBJ1-2; tentatively, D is TRBD1 (5 bases). Germline CDR1 and CDR2: SNHLY and FYNNEI. The ends were cut back, 6 bases at V and 3 bases at J, with 11 bases in the middle. The CDR3 runs to 13 residues. The CDR3 region is CASSDTGYYGYTF. The CDR3 DNA reads as TGTGCCAGCAGCGATACAGGTTACTATGGCTACACCTTC.

The chain joins TRBV28 to TRBJ1-5, with a possible D match to TRBD1 (6 bases). CDR1 and CDR2 (germline): MDHEN, SYDVKM. This CDR3 is built from 13 residues. V was clipped by 9 bases and J by 6 bases, with 15 bases between them. This chain's CDR3 is CASGGGLGQPQHF. The CDR3 nucleotides are TGTGCCAGTGGGGGCGGCCTCGGTCAGCCCCAGCATTTT.

About this clone itself: Other nucleotide sequences in the sample specify the same CDR3. The chain couples TRBV18 to TRBJ1-5; unclear D gene. V was cut by 3 bases and J by 1 base, with 10 bases left in between. CDR1 is KGHSH, CDR2 LQKENI, per germline. The CDR3 is 15 amino acids. The chain's CDR3 is CASSPSAGSNQPQHF. CDR3 nucleotide sequence: TGTGCCAGCTCACCCTCGGCAGGCAGCAATCAGCCCCAGCATTTT.

The V and J genes are TRBV4-1 and TRBJ1-5; D possibly corresponds to TRBD1 (5 bases). This CDR3 has 15 amino acids. V shed 0 bases and J shed 0 bases, with 6 bases lying between them. Germline V gene lookup returns CDR1 MGHRA and CDR2 YSYEKL. As DNA, the CDR3 is TGCGCCAGCAGCCAAGAGGGGGGTAGCAATCAGCCCCAGCATTTT. Translation: CASSQEGGSNQPQHF.

The rearrangement links TRBV7-2 to TRBJ2-7; no definite D call. The CDR3 loop spans 13 amino acids. The ends were cut back, 1 base at V and 2 bases at J, with 6 bases in the middle. Germline lookup yields CDR1 SGHTA and CDR2 FQGNSA. CDR3 coding DNA: TGTGCCAGCAGCTTAGATGCAGCCTACGAGCAGTACTTC. Protein sequence: CASSLDAAYEQYF. The complete variable domain, with remaining parts taken from reference TRBV7-2 and TRBJ2-7, reads GAGVSQSPSNKVTEKGKDVELRCDPISGHTALYWYRQSLGQGLEFLIYFQGNSAPDKSGLPSDRFSAERTGGSVSTLTIQRTQQEDSAVYLCASSLDAAYEQYFGPGTRLTVT.

This rearrangement joins TRBV6-1 to TRBJ2-1, with TRBD2 matching over 9 bases. The J segment lost 4 bases and the V segment lost 0 bases, leaving 4 bases of the junction unmatched. Germline lookup yields CDR1 MNHNS and CDR2 SASEGT. The length of the CDR3 is 16 residues. The chain's CDR3 is CASSEAQTSGYNEQFF. In nucleotides, the CDR3 is TGTGCCAGCAGTGAAGCGCAGACTAGCGGATACAATGAGCAGTTCTTC.

This clone was seen only a few times. The chain combines TRBV6-5 with TRBJ2-7; 9 nucleotides align to TRBD2. Germline-derived CDR1 and CDR2 are MNHEY and SVGAGI. The CDR3 extends over 15 amino acids. The junction had 7 bases not matched to a gene; V was cut back by 4 bases and J by 3 bases. This chain's CDR3 is CASSSRTSDSYEQYF. DNA for the CDR3: TGTGCCAGCAGTTCTAGGACTAGCGACAGCTACGAGCAGTACTTC.

The genes are TRBV5-1 and TRBJ1-2; tentative D call: TRBD1 (5 bases). The CDR3 has 13 amino acids. Looked up from germline, CDR1 is SGHRS and CDR2 is YFSETQ. V was cut by 2 bases and J by 3 bases, with 8 bases left in between. DNA of the CDR3: TGCGCCAGCAGCTTCGGGGGTTACTATGGCTACACCTTC. It translates to CASSFGGYYGYTF.

This rearrangement joins TRBV7-3 to TRBJ2-1, with 11 nucleotides matching TRBD2. The CDR3 runs 19 residues. With 5 bases clipped from V and 6 bases from J, the junction kept 18 bases outside the gene matches. CDR1 SGHTA and CDR2 FQGTGA come from the germline V gene. The CDR3 sequence is CASSPGITGTSGLTNEQFF. DNA of the CDR3: TGTGCCAGCAGCCCTGGAATCACCGGGACTAGCGGTTTGACCAATGAGCAGTTCTTC.